These T cell receptor beta chains were read from a single sample in a study of blood T cell repertoires in COVID-19. Generated by immunoSEQ multiplex PCR, the TCRdb table keeps only in-frame clones and is missing some. Of about 360,000 clones in the sample, 87% are singletons; the top ten hold around 1.3%. The sample comprised PBMCs or T cells enriched from blood (not recorded which). The receptors come from a man younger than 45 who had recovered from COVID-19. Each CDR3 is given with its conserved first and last residue. The D gene is left open where the match is weak. Not all rows give a size; the values are once, few, many and, for expanded clones, a class.

CDR3 DNA: TGTGCCAGCAGCCCCGGGACAAGAGACACCGGGGAGCTGTTTTTT
CDR3 protein: CASSPGTRDTGELFF
CDR3 length: 15
clone size: NA
J gene: TRBJ2-2
V gene: TRBV5-4
D gene: NA

CDR3 DNA: TGTGCCAGCAGTTCGGGACAGGGGGTATATGGCTACACCTTC
CDR3 protein: CASSSGQGVYGYTF
CDR3 length: 14
clone size: NA
J gene: TRBJ1-2
V gene: TRBV6-5
D gene: TRBD1

CDR3 DNA: TGCGCCAGCAGCCTGGACGGAGGAGGGGTCTATGGCTACACCTTC
CDR3 protein: CASSLDGGGVYGYTF
CDR3 length: 15
clone size: NA
J gene: TRBJ1-2
V gene: TRBV5-1
D gene: NA

CDR3 DNA: TGTGCCAGCAGTTACTCGATTACGGGGTTAGAGACCCAGTACTTC
CDR3 protein: CASSYSITGLETQYF
CDR3 length: 15
clone size: NA
J gene: TRBJ2-5
V gene: TRBV6-6
D gene: NA

CDR3 DNA: TGTGCCAGCAGTGAAGTTTCCAGGGGGTCTTCCTACGAGCAGTACTTC
CDR3 protein: CASSEVSRGSSYEQYF
CDR3 length: 16
clone size: few
J gene: TRBJ2-7
V gene: TRBV2
D gene: TRBD1

CDR3 DNA: TGTGCCAGCTCGGCGACGACAGGGGGCTTGGGAGAGCAGTACTTC
CDR3 protein: CASSATTGGLGEQYF
CDR3 length: 15
clone size: NA
J gene: TRBJ2-7
V gene: TRBV18
D gene: TRBD1

CDR3 DNA: TGTGCCAGCAGCCACCGGGACACGAACACTGAAGCTTTCTTT
CDR3 protein: CASSHRDTNTEAFF
CDR3 length: 14
clone size: NA
J gene: TRBJ1-1
V gene: TRBV28
D gene: NA

CDR3 DNA: TGTGCTAGTGGTTTAGGGGGCGGGCAGCCCCAGCATTTT
CDR3 protein: CASGLGGGQPQHF
CDR3 length: 13
clone size: NA
J gene: TRBJ1-5
V gene: TRBV12-5
D gene: TRBD1

CDR3 DNA: TGTGCCAGCAGCTCCCAATCACTAGCGGGGTTAGAGACCCAGTACTTC
CDR3 protein: CASSSQSLAGLETQYF
CDR3 length: 16
clone size: NA
J gene: TRBJ2-5
V gene: TRBV7-6
D gene: TRBD2

CDR3 DNA: TGTGCTAGTGGTTTGCCAGGGGACCCTAGGGAGCAGTACTTC
CDR3 protein: CASGLPGDPREQYF
CDR3 length: 14
clone size: NA
J gene: TRBJ2-7
V gene: TRBV12-5
D gene: NA

CDR3 DNA: TGCAGCGTGCTCCGGACAGGGAGCACAGATACGCAGTATTTT
CDR3 protein: CSVLRTGSTDTQYF
CDR3 length: 14
clone size: NA
J gene: TRBJ2-3
V gene: TRBV29-1
D gene: TRBD1

CDR3 DNA: TGTGCCAGCAGGGGGGGGGTCGTGGACTACACCTTC
CDR3 protein: CASRGGVVDYTF
CDR3 length: 12
clone size: NA
J gene: TRBJ1-2
V gene: TRBV12-3/TRBV12-4
D gene: NA

CDR3 DNA: TGTGCCAGCAGTGAATATCCCGGCTACGAGCAGTACTTC
CDR3 protein: CASSEYPGYEQYF
CDR3 length: 13
clone size: NA
J gene: TRBJ2-7
V gene: TRBV6-1
D gene: NA

CDR3 DNA: TGTGCCAGCAGCTCTATGACTGAGAGTAATGAAAAACTGTTTTTT
CDR3 protein: CASSSMTESNEKLFF
CDR3 length: 15
clone size: NA
J gene: TRBJ1-4
V gene: TRBV5-4
D gene: NA

CDR3 DNA: TGCAGCGTTGGGGGGACAGCGAAAGGCTACACCTTC
CDR3 protein: CSVGGTAKGYTF
CDR3 length: 12
clone size: NA
J gene: TRBJ1-2
V gene: TRBV29-1
D gene: TRBD1

CDR3 DNA: TGTGCCAGCAGTTACGGTCACAGGGCCGATCCCTACGAGCAGTACTTC
CDR3 protein: CASSYGHRADPYEQYF
CDR3 length: 16
clone size: NA
J gene: TRBJ2-7
V gene: TRBV6-5
D gene: NA

CDR3 DNA: TGCGCCAGCAGCCCGGGACAGGGAGTCCCTACTAACTATGGCTACACCTTC
CDR3 protein: CASSPGQGVPTNYGYTF
CDR3 length: 17
clone size: NA
J gene: TRBJ1-2
V gene: TRBV5-1
D gene: TRBD1

CDR3 DNA: TGTGCCAGTAGTGCCCAGACAGGGGGGACCGGGGAGCTGTTTTTT
CDR3 protein: CASSAQTGGTGELFF
CDR3 length: 15
clone size: NA
J gene: TRBJ2-2
V gene: TRBV19
D gene: TRBD1

CDR3 DNA: TGTGCCAGCAGGCTAAACTCTGGGGCCAACGTCCTGACTTTC
CDR3 protein: CASRLNSGANVLTF
CDR3 length: 14
clone size: NA
J gene: TRBJ2-6
V gene: TRBV27
D gene: NA

CDR3 DNA: TGCAGCGTTGAAGCCGCTAGCGGGGGGGCCTGGGAGACCCAGTACTTC
CDR3 protein: CSVEAASGGAWETQYF
CDR3 length: 16
clone size: NA
J gene: TRBJ2-5
V gene: TRBV29-1
D gene: TRBD2

CDR3 DNA: TGTGCCAGCAGTCCCACCCCCGGGACAGCCTACGAGCAGTACTTC
CDR3 protein: CASSPTPGTAYEQYF
CDR3 length: 15
clone size: NA
J gene: TRBJ2-7
V gene: TRBV6-5
D gene: TRBD1

CDR3 DNA: TGTGCCAGCAGTGAATGGGCTAGGGGCATCGGCACCGGGGAGCTGTTTTTT
CDR3 protein: CASSEWARGIGTGELFF
CDR3 length: 17
clone size: once
J gene: TRBJ2-2
V gene: TRBV2
D gene: NA

CDR3 DNA: TGTGCCACCAGCAGAGCACCAGGGGATTACAGGCCCCAGCATTTT
CDR3 protein: CATSRAPGDYRPQHF
CDR3 length: 15
clone size: NA
J gene: TRBJ1-5
V gene: TRBV15
D gene: NA

CDR3 DNA: TGTGCCAGCATGGAGGACAGGGCTGGGGCCAACGTCCTGACTTTC
CDR3 protein: CASMEDRAGANVLTF
CDR3 length: 15
clone size: NA
J gene: TRBJ2-6
V gene: TRBV27
D gene: TRBD1

CDR3 DNA: TGTGCCAGCAGCTCACGGGACAGGGGTAGGACTGAAGCTTTCTTT
CDR3 protein: CASSSRDRGRTEAFF
CDR3 length: 15
clone size: NA
J gene: TRBJ1-1
V gene: TRBV7-9
D gene: TRBD1

CDR3 DNA: TGTGCCAGTAGTATAGGAGGAGCGGGGGGAGGATCCACCGGGGAGCTGTTTTTT
CDR3 protein: CASSIGGAGGGSTGELFF
CDR3 length: 18
clone size: NA
J gene: TRBJ2-2
V gene: TRBV19
D gene: TRBD2

CDR3 DNA: TGTGCCAGCAGCCAAGATTTAAGGGGTGAAAAACTGTTTTTT
CDR3 protein: CASSQDLRGEKLFF
CDR3 length: 14
clone size: NA
J gene: TRBJ1-4
V gene: TRBV3-1/TRBV3-2
D gene: NA

CDR3 DNA: TGCGCCAGCGGTATGGGACACCTCCAAGAGACCCAGTACTTC
CDR3 protein: CASGMGHLQETQYF
CDR3 length: 14
clone size: NA
J gene: TRBJ2-5
V gene: TRBV5-1
D gene: NA

CDR3 DNA: TGTGCCAGCAGCTTCGGGGATTTCTACGAGCAGTACTTC
CDR3 protein: CASSFGDFYEQYF
CDR3 length: 13
clone size: NA
J gene: TRBJ2-7
V gene: TRBV11-2
D gene: NA

CDR3 DNA: TGTGCCAGCAGCATCGGACAGGGAATTTCACCCCTCCACTTT
CDR3 protein: CASSIGQGISPLHF
CDR3 length: 14
clone size: few
J gene: TRBJ1-6
V gene: TRBV7-9
D gene: TRBD1

CDR3 DNA: TGTGCCAGCAGCTTTGGCGGGGGGGCATTCTACGAGCAGTACTTC
CDR3 protein: CASSFGGGAFYEQYF
CDR3 length: 15
clone size: NA
J gene: TRBJ2-7
V gene: TRBV7-2
D gene: TRBD2

CDR3 DNA: TGTGCCACTCACGGGGGAGGCAATCAGCCCCAGCATTTT
CDR3 protein: CATHGGGNQPQHF
CDR3 length: 13
clone size: NA
J gene: TRBJ1-5
V gene: TRBV19
D gene: NA

CDR3 DNA: TGCGCCAGCAGCCAGGGGACTCCCGGAAACACCATATATTTT
CDR3 protein: CASSQGTPGNTIYF
CDR3 length: 14
clone size: NA
J gene: TRBJ1-3
V gene: TRBV4-3
D gene: NA

CDR3 DNA: TGTGCCAGCAGTCGTAGGGGGACAGGGGGCGACGAACTGTTTTTT
CDR3 protein: CASSRRGTGGDELFF
CDR3 length: 15
clone size: NA
J gene: TRBJ1-4
V gene: TRBV5-6
D gene: TRBD1

CDR3 DNA: TGCGCCAGCAGCTCGGGACAGGAGGGGCTTGGCGAGCAGTACTTC
CDR3 protein: CASSSGQEGLGEQYF
CDR3 length: 15
clone size: NA
J gene: TRBJ2-7
V gene: TRBV5-1
D gene: TRBD1

CDR3 DNA: TGTGCCAGCAGGGACCTCAGGGGGCAAGGCACAGATACGCAGTATTTT
CDR3 protein: CASRDLRGQGTDTQYF
CDR3 length: 16
clone size: NA
J gene: TRBJ2-3
V gene: TRBV11-2
D gene: TRBD1

CDR3 DNA: TGTGCCAGCAGCTTACTCCGGGGAAACAATTCACCCCTCCACTTT
CDR3 protein: CASSLLRGNNSPLHF
CDR3 length: 15
clone size: NA
J gene: TRBJ1-6
V gene: TRBV7-9
D gene: NA

CDR3 DNA: TGCAGCGTTACGGGACAGGGGGCTTCCTACGAGCAGTACTTC
CDR3 protein: CSVTGQGASYEQYF
CDR3 length: 14
clone size: NA
J gene: TRBJ2-7
V gene: TRBV29-1
D gene: TRBD1

CDR3 DNA: TGTGCCAGCAGCTTCAGCGGGGGCGAGCAGTACTTC
CDR3 protein: CASSFSGGEQYF
CDR3 length: 12
clone size: NA
J gene: TRBJ2-7
V gene: TRBV11-3
D gene: TRBD2

CDR3 DNA: TGCAGTGCTAGTCCCGGAGCCGCTAGCAATCAGCCCCAGCATTTT
CDR3 protein: CSASPGAASNQPQHF
CDR3 length: 15
clone size: NA
J gene: TRBJ1-5
V gene: TRBV20-1
D gene: NA

CDR3 DNA: TGCGCCAGCAGCTTGGGGACAGGAGGGACCCAGTACTTC
CDR3 protein: CASSLGTGGTQYF
CDR3 length: 13
clone size: NA
J gene: TRBJ2-5
V gene: TRBV5-1
D gene: TRBD1

CDR3 DNA: TGCGCCAGCAGCCCGGGACAGGGGGCACGGCAGCCCCAGCATTTT
CDR3 protein: CASSPGQGARQPQHF
CDR3 length: 15
clone size: once
J gene: TRBJ1-5
V gene: TRBV5-1
D gene: TRBD1

CDR3 DNA: TGTGCCAGTAGAATTCTTACAGGGGCCAGACGGGGCTACACCTTC
CDR3 protein: CASRILTGARRGYTF
CDR3 length: 15
clone size: NA
J gene: TRBJ1-2
V gene: TRBV19
D gene: TRBD1

CDR3 DNA: TGCGCCAGCAGTAGGGAAGGACAGCGCTATGGCTACACCTTC
CDR3 protein: CASSREGQRYGYTF
CDR3 length: 14
clone size: once
J gene: TRBJ1-2
V gene: TRBV5-1
D gene: NA

CDR3 DNA: TGTGCCAGCAGCCCGAAGGGGTCGGGCAGCTATGGCTACACCTTC
CDR3 protein: CASSPKGSGSYGYTF
CDR3 length: 15
clone size: once
J gene: TRBJ1-2
V gene: TRBV7-2
D gene: NA

CDR3 DNA: TGTGCTAGTGGGCGCGGGGGCATACTTACCTACGAGCAGTACTTC
CDR3 protein: CASGRGGILTYEQYF
CDR3 length: 15
clone size: NA
J gene: TRBJ2-7
V gene: TRBV12-5
D gene: NA

CDR3 DNA: TGTGCCAGCAGTCAGAGGTATAGTCATGGCTACACCTTC
CDR3 protein: CASSQRYSHGYTF
CDR3 length: 13
clone size: NA
J gene: TRBJ1-2
V gene: TRBV14
D gene: NA

CDR3 DNA: TGTGCCAGCTCACCAACGGAGGGGGCGACCTACAATGAGCAGTTCTTC
CDR3 protein: CASSPTEGATYNEQFF
CDR3 length: 16
clone size: NA
J gene: TRBJ2-1
V gene: TRBV18
D gene: NA

CDR3 DNA: TGCGCCAGCAGCCTTAGGGGTTCCGGGGCCAACGTCCTGACTTTC
CDR3 protein: CASSLRGSGANVLTF
CDR3 length: 15
clone size: NA
J gene: TRBJ2-6
V gene: TRBV4-3
D gene: NA